This T cell receptor (beta chain) came from a study of spatial heterogeneity in lung cancer (dated by TCRdb to about 2019). Describing the broader study: Beta-chain transcripts were consistently detected in greater numbers than alpha-chain transcripts, which likely reflects a higher abundance of beta-chain transcripts. TCR alpha and beta repertoires were quantitatively compared across multiple tumor regions, matched nontumor lung and blood in non-small cell lung cancer. In the raw uncorrected reads, each unique combination of TCR and UMI appeared on average more than ten times. At surgery, both alpha and beta chains were TCR-sequenced in approximately 210 tumor regions, roughly 64 matched nontumor lung samples and around 50 PBMC samples. TCR repertoire features were related to nonsynonymous mutation counts determined by whole-exome sequencing of tumor tissue. A strong correlation was found between TCR transcript counts in tumor regions and a T cell transcriptional module score from matched bulk RNA-seq.

The study at large found these results: Counts of ubiquitous and regional expanded TCRs correlated with counts of ubiquitous and regional nonsynonymous mutations, respectively. Additional single-cell paired TCR alpha and beta sequencing was considered necessary to confirm, at a functional level, the hypothesis that regional TCRs recognize regional mutations. A correlation was observed between the number of expanded intratumoral alpha and beta TCRs and the tumor nonsynonymous mutation count. TCR-seq coverage of tumor T cells was estimated at only roughly 7.7% for alpha chains and more than 11% for beta chains.

Library creation used 5' RACE. Sequencing was carried out with a NextSeq 500. In the TCR library protocol, a unique molecular identifier was attached to each TCR cDNA molecule so that PCR and sequencing errors could be corrected. The study's own analysis went as follows. TCR identification, UMI-based error correction and CDR3 extraction were performed with Decombinator tools. Expanded TCRs were defined as those above a frequency of 2 per 1,000, corresponding to the top 1% of the tumor frequency distribution. Expanded tumor TCRs were classed as regional if statistically deemed absent (corrected P<0.05) from at least one tumor region, otherwise ubiquitous. Each repertoire was subsampled 100 times to 5,000 TCRs, after which Renyi diversity was computed with the R vegan package. CDR3 similarity networks were constructed using string-kernel similarity of amino acid triplets, with links drawn between CDR3s whose pairwise similarity was above 0.82. The public reads were reanalyzed by TCRdb: fastp trimming at Q25, MiXCR alignment, in-frame beta chains only. Records with the same CDR3 protein are collapsed into one entry carrying the most frequent genes and DNA. It is TCRdb's table, rather than the study itself, that gives the V and J calls and clone size. The sample table lists about 100,000 distinct CDR3 sequences, 4% to 4.5% of them with a count of one. The ten top clones hold approximately 21% of the sample.

In its sample, this clonotype was seen many times. Its specific antigen is unknown. Base-call qualities are not available, and no considerably larger clone is one nucleotide away. The germline V gene encodes CDR1 SGDLS and CDR2 YYNGEE. Cut back by 0 bases and 5 bases, the V and J ends lie 11 bases apart. The CDR3 holds 15 amino acids from the cysteine to the phenylalanine. The entry retains the CDR3 DNA only, 45 bases that are in frame from base 1. The meaning of the sample's time point label: sample taken at primary tumor resection. Donors were some 78 patients with early-stage, untreated non-small cell lung cancer from the lung TRACERx cohort. For TCR sequencing, whole RNA was extracted from tumor and nontumor lung tissue, or from cryopreserved PBMC samples, and no cell sorting was done. Only patients with enough RNA available from two or more tumor regions were chosen for TCR sequencing. Before selection, tumor and adjacent nontumor lung specimens were reviewed by a lung pathologist.

The clonotype comes from a male donor with early-stage non-small cell lung cancer. Source: lung tumor tissue, taken at surgery. The chain links TRBV9 with TRBJ1-4; a tentative D match to TRBD1 spans 5 bases. In nucleotides, the sequence is TGTGCCAGCAGCGTAGGGGGACGGGCAAATGAAAAACTGTTTTTT. The resulting protein is CASSVGGRANEKLFF.